These 18 T cell receptor beta chains came from one sample sequenced in a study of PD-1 blockade in classical Hodgkin lymphoma. Indicated time point: cycle 4 day 1 (C4D1), after 6 weeks of nivolumab. Autologous stem cell transplantation was followed by relapse in every patient, and brentuximab vedotin exposure varied. The data were produced by immunoSEQ multiplex PCR, yet TCRdb's version contains in-frame clones alone and is incomplete. The sample yields tens of thousands of clones, 70% to 80% seen once. The source material was peripheral blood mononuclear cells (PBMCs), sampled before the fourth cycle of nivolumab. Every receptor here comes from a human donor with classical Hodgkin lymphoma.

V usage is TRBV7-3 and J usage is TRBJ2-3, with no clear D. From germline, CDR1 is SGHTA and CDR2 FQGTGA. V was pared by 3 bases and J by 3 bases, with 13 bases between. The CDR3 is 15 amino acids. This CDR3 is CASSLDPLRTDTQYF. DNA of the CDR3: TGTGCCAGCAGCTTGGACCCACTGAGAACAGATACGCAGTATTTT.

As concerns this clone: At the DNA level, this CDR3 is encoded by other sequences in the same sample as well. V and J are TRBV7-3 and TRBJ2-7; no clear D gene. The ends were cut back, 4 bases at V and 3 bases at J, with 16 bases in the middle. This CDR3 has 15 amino acids. Per germline, CDR1 SGHTA and CDR2 FQGTGA. The CDR3 reads CASSYEKGQYYEQYF. The CDR3 bases are TGTGCCAGCAGCTATGAAAAAGGGCAGTACTACGAGCAGTACTTC.

The sample holds a few counts of this clone. The chain carries TRBV7-9 and TRBJ2-7; D is perhaps TRBD2 (5 bases). V was trimmed by 2 bases and J by 2 bases, leaving 10 bases between them. Looked up from germline, CDR1 is SEHNR and CDR2 is FQNEAQ (reference sequence). The CDR3 has 14 amino acids. CDR3 nucleotide sequence: TGTGCCAGCAGCTTAACACACGGGGCCTACGAGCAGTACTTC. Amino acid sequence: CASSLTHGAYEQYF.

This chain joins TRBV28 and TRBJ2-5; 7 nucleotides line up with TRBD1. After removal of 5 bases from V and 4 bases from J, the junction contained 10 bases not matched to a gene. The CDR3 contains 15 residues. Germline-derived CDR1 and CDR2 are MDHEN and SYDVKM. The CDR3 loop reads CASSQIEQGRETQYF. The CDR3 DNA follows: TGTGCCAGCAGTCAGATCGAACAGGGGCGAGAGACCCAGTACTTC.

The chain couples TRBV7-2 to TRBJ2-1; D perhaps matches TRBD1 (6 bases). V was pared by 2 bases and J by 4 bases, with 21 bases between. The V gene's germline CDR1 is SGHTA and CDR2 FQGNSA. The CDR3 runs to 18 residues. CDR3 DNA sequence: TGTGCCAGCAGCTTAAAACGCTACAGGGTGGGGGTTTACAATGAGCAGTTCTTC. Protein: CASSLKRYRVGVYNEQFF.

This clone was observed a handful of times. CDR3 in DNA: TGTGCCAGCGGTATCCAGGGTTCACCCCTCCACTTT. Its protein product is CASGIQGSPLHF. The gene calls are TRBV7-6 and TRBJ1-6, with TRBD1 as a possible D gene (5 bases). V lost 8 bases, J lost 9 bases, and 11 bases lay in between. This CDR3 contains 12 residues. Germline V gives CDR1 SGHVS, CDR2 FNYEAQ.

This sequence joins TRBV28 and TRBJ1-5; D call uncertain. Deletions cut 6 bases from V and 6 bases from J, with 15 bases between. The CDR3 length is 14 residues. The germline V gene encodes CDR1 MDHEN and CDR2 SYDVKM. The CDR3 bases are TGTGCCAGCAGAGGTATTTTCGAGGGTCAGCCCCAGCATTTT. Translated: CASRGIFEGQPQHF. Combining the CDR3 with reference TRBV28 and TRBJ1-5 gives the whole variable domain DVKVTQSSRYLVKRTGEKVFLECVQDMDHENMFWYRQDPGLGLRLIYFSYDVKMKEKGDIPEGYSVSREKKERFSLILESASTNQTSMYLCASRGIFEGQPQHFGDGTRLSIL.

This clone showed up just a few times. V and J are TRBV2 and TRBJ2-1; 9 bases fit TRBD2. V was clipped by 6 bases and J by 4 bases; unmatched bases: 16. The CDR3 is 18 amino acids. Germline V CDR1 and CDR2: SNHLY, FYNNEI. The CDR3 coding sequence is TGTGCCAGCAGCGAAAAGGTCAATCTAGCGGGGAGATACAATGAGCAGTTCTTC. Translation: CASSEKVNLAGRYNEQFF.

This clone has more than one count but fewer than ten. The rearrangement links TRBV30 to TRBJ1-1, with D hard to call. This CDR3 spans 11 amino acids. V was clipped by 2 bases and J by 8 bases, with 9 bases between them. The germline V gene has CDR1 GTSNPN and CDR2 SVGIG (reference sequence). This chain's CDR3 is CAWSPIFEAFF. The CDR3 DNA is TGTGCCTGGAGTCCGATTTTCGAAGCTTTCTTT.

This clone has just one count. The rearrangement uses TRBV6-6 and TRBJ2-1; no firm D call. This CDR3 region has 11 residues. With 4 bases removed from V and 4 bases from J, the gap between germline ends came to 2 bases. The germline V gene has CDR1 MNHNY and CDR2 SVGAGI (reference sequence). CDR3 amino acids: CASSLYNEQFF. The DNA for the CDR3 is TGTGCCAGCAGTTTGTACAATGAGCAGTTCTTC.

The chain joins TRBV5-1 to TRBJ2-5, with D maybe TRBD1 (6 bases). This CDR3 is 15 amino acids long. CDR1 is SGHRS and CDR2 is YFSETQ in the germline V gene. The V end lost 8 bases, the J end lost 0 bases, and 17 bases lay between the germline ends. The CDR3 is CASHPGHRYQETQYF. CDR3 bases: TGCGCCAGTCATCCGGGACACAGGTACCAAGAGACCCAGTACTTC.

This chain connects TRBV9 to TRBJ2-3, with D perhaps given as TRBD1 or TRBD2 (5 bases each). V dropped 3 bases and J dropped 2 bases, with 10 bases sitting between them. CDR1 is SGDLS, CDR2 YYNGEE, per germline. This CDR3 is built from 14 residues. The CDR3 coding sequence is TGTGCCAGCAGCGACCGGGACCACACAGATACGCAGTATTTT. Residues: CASSDRDHTDTQYF.

The genes are TRBV27 and TRBJ2-5; the D gene is possibly TRBD1 (5 bases). The CDR3 is 14 amino acids. The V end was cut by 3 bases, the J end by 0 bases, with 8 bases between. Germline V CDR1 and CDR2: MNHEY, SMNVEV (reference sequence). CDR3 sequence reads: CASSFGRDQETQYF. The CDR3 region has the DNA TGTGCCAGCAGTTTTGGCAGGGACCAAGAGACCCAGTACTTC.

The rearrangement uses TRBV9 and TRBJ2-6; TRBD1 aligns across 7 bases. V lost 2 bases, J lost 3 bases, and 5 bases stayed unmatched. In germline, CDR1 is SGDLS, CDR2 YYNGEE. This CDR3 has 16 amino acids. The CDR3 loop is CASSVADRVGANVLTF. The CDR3 bases are TGTGCCAGCAGCGTCGCTGACAGGGTTGGGGCCAACGTCCTGACTTTC.

The chain couples TRBV28 to TRBJ2-3, with 11 bases that match TRBD2. Per the germline V gene, CDR1 is MDHEN and CDR2 is SYDVKM. This CDR3 has 17 amino acids. V trimming: 5 bases; J trimming: 2 bases; junction bases outside the gene matches: 9. CDR3 sequence reads: CASSSLAGGPPTDTQYF. Here the CDR3 DNA reads TGTGCCAGCAGTAGCCTAGCGGGAGGTCCTCCCACAGATACGCAGTATTTT.

This clone was picked up one time. The chain employs TRBV10-2 and TRBJ2-3; tentatively, D is TRBD2 (6 bases). The V end lost 3 bases, the J end lost 6 bases, and 25 bases lay between the germline ends. From germline, CDR1 is WSHSY and CDR2 SAAADI. The CDR3 is made up of 18 amino acids. The DNA for the CDR3 is TGCGCCAGCAGTGACAGCCTGGGATGGTCGGGAGCATTGGATACGCAGTATTTT. Its translation: CASSDSLGWSGALDTQYF.

CDR3 nucleotide sequence: TGTGCCAGCAGTGCGGCGGCCCTAGGGGAGACCCAGTACTTC. Its protein product is CASSAAALGETQYF. The V gene is TRBV2, the J gene TRBJ2-5; D unclear. V lost 4 bases and J lost 5, with 14 bases in between. The length of the CDR3 is 14 residues. Germline loops: CDR1 SNHLY, CDR2 FYNNEI.

This clone is judged medium-sized. The chain carries TRBV27 and TRBJ1-5; TRBD1 might be the D (5 bases). Germline values: CDR1 MNHEY, CDR2 SMNVEV (reference sequence). V dropped 5 bases and J dropped 8 bases, with 16 bases sitting between them. CDR3 size: 14 residues. The CDR3 is CASSPRDGFEPQHF. As DNA, the CDR3 is TGTGCCAGCAGTCCAAGGGACGGGTTTGAGCCCCAGCATTTT.